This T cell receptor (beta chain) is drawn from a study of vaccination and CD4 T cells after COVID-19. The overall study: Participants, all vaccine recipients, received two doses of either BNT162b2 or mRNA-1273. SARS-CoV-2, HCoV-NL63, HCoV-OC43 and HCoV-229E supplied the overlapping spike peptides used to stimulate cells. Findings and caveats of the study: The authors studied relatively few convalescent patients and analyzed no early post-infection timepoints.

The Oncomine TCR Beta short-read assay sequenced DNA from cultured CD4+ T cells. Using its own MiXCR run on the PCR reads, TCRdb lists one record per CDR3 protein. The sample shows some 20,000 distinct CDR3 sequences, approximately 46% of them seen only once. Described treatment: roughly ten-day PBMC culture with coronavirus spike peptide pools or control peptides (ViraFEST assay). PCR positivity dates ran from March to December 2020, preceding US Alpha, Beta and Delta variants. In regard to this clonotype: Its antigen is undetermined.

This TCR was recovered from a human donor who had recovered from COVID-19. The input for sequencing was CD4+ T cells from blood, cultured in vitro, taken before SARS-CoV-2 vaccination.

The CDR3 DNA is TGCGCCAGCAGCCCCTGGACTAGCGGGGCCACCGGGGAGCTGTTTTTT. Translated: CASSPWTSGATGELFF. The chain combines TRBV4-1 with TRBJ2-2; 12 bases are shared with TRBD2. The CDR3 covers 16 residues. Germline V lookup: CDR1 MGHRA, CDR2 YSYEKL. After removal of 4 bases from V and 4 bases from J, the junction contained 4 bases not matched to a gene.